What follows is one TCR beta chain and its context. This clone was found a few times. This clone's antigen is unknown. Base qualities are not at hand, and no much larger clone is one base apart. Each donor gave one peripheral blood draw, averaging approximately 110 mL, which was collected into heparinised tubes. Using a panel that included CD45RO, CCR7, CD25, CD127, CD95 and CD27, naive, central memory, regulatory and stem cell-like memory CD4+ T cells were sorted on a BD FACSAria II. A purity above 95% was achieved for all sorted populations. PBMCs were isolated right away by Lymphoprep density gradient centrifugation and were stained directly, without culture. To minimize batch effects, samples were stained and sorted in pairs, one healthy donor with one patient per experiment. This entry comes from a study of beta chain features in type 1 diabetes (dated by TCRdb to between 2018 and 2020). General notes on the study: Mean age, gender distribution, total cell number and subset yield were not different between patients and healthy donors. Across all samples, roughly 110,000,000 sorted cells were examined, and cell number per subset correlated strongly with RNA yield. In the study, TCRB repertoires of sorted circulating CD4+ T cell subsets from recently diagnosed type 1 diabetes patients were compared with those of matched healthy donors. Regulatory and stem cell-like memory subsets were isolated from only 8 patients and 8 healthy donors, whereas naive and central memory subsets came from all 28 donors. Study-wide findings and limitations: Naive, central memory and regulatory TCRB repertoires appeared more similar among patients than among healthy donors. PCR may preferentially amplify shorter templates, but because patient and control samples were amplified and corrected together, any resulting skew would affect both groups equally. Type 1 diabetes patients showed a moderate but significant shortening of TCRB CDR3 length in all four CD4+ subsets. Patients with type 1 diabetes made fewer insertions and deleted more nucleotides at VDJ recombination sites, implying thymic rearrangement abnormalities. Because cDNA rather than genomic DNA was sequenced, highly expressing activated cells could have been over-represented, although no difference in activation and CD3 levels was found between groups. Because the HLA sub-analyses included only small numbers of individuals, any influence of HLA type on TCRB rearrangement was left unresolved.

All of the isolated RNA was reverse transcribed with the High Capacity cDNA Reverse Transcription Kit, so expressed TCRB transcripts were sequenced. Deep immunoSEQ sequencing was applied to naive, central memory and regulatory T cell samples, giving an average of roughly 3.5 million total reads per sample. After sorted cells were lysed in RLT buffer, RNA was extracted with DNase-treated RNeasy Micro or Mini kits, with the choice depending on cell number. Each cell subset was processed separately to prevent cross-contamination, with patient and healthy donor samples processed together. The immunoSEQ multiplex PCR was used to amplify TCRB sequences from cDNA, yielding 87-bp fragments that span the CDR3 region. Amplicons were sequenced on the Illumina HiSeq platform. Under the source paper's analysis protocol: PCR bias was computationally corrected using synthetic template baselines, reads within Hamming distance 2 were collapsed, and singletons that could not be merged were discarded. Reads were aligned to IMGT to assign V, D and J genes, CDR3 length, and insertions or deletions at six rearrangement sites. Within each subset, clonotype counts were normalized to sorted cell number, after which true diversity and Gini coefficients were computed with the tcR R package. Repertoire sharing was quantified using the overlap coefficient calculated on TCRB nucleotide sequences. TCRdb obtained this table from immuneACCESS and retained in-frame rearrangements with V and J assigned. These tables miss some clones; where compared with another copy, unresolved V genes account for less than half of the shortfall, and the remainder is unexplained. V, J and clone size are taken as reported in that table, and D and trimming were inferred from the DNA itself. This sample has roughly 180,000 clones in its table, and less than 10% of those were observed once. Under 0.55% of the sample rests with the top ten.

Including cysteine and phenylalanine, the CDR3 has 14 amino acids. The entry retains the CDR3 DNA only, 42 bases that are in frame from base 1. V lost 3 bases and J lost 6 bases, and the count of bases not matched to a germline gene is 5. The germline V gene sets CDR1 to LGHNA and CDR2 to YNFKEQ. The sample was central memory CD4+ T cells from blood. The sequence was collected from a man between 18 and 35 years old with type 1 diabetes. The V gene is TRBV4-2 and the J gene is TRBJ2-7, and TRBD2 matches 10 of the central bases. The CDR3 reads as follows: CASSQAGTSVEQYF. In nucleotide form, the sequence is TGTGCCAGCAGCCAGGCCGGGACTAGCGTCGAGCAGTACTTC.